What follows is one TCR beta chain and its context. The target antigen is unknown. The method was immunoSEQ multiplex PCR; TCRdb's version includes in-frame clones alone and lacks a portion of them. Among 5,000 or so clones listed, roughly 86% were seen once. This sample stems from a study of immune evolution from preneoplasia to lung adenocarcinoma. Study results and caveats: Later-stage lesions seemingly showed higher T cell density and diversity than normal lung. From normal lung to invasive adenocarcinoma, top clone frequencies appeared to decrease.

After pathologic assessment, macro-dissection selected premalignant or tumor cells for extraction. The CDR3 is made up of 15 amino acids. The germline CDR1 and CDR2 sequences are SGHVS and FNYEAQ. The V and J ends lost 0 bases and 9 bases, in that order; junction bases with no gene match: 9. This clonotype originated in a person between 65 and 79 years old with lung adenocarcinoma. The sample was FFPE lung adenocarcinoma in situ tissue. The V and J genes are TRBV7-6 and TRBJ2-3, with 7 bases that match TRBD2. This chain's CDR3 is CASSLAGREEKTQYF. CDR3 DNA sequence: TGTGCCAGCAGCTTAGCGGGGAGGGAAGAGAAAACGCAGTATTTT. Supplemented by reference TRBV7-6 and TRBJ2-3, the full variable domain reads GAGVSQSPRYKVTKRGQDVALRCDPISGHVSLYWYRQALGQGPEFLTYFNYEAQQDKSGLPNDRFSAERPEGSISTLTIQRTEQRDSAMYRCASSLAGREEKTQYFGPGTRLTVL.